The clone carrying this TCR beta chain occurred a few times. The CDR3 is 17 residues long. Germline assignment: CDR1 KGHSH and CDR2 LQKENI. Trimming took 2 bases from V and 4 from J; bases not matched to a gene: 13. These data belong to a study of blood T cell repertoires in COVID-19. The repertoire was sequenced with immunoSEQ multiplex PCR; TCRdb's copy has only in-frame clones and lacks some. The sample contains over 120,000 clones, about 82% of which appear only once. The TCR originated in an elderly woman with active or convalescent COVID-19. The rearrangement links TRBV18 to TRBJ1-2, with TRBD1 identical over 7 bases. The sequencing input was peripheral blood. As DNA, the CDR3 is TGTGCCAGCTCACCAGGAACTGCAGGGGGGATCGGCTATGGCTACACCTTC. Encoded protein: CASSPGTAGGIGYGYTF.